Listed here are 17 T cell receptor beta chains from one sample, sequenced in a study of shared clonotypes between healthy human individuals (dated by TCRdb to about 2020). Receptor libraries were prepared by the immunoSEQ multiplex PCR assay. TCRdb holds this immuneACCESS table with in-frame rearrangements only. Some clones are missing; in checked studies, unresolved V genes explain under half, and the rest has no known cause. The table for this sample lists roughly 2.6 million clones; about 92% of them were counted only once. Over 0.12% of the sample is held by the ten biggest clonotypes. The specimen was naive CD4+ T cells sorted from blood. Explained via the paper, the cell subset or site label denotes: CD45RA+ positively selected. The receptors were sampled from a man between 18 and 35 years old in good health.

The V call is TRBV6-4, the J call TRBJ2-7; 9 positions match TRBD2. This CDR3 has 13 amino acids. Germline values: CDR1 MRHNA, CDR2 SNTAGT. Trimming took 10 bases from V and 4 from J; bases not matched to a gene: 8. The CDR3 nucleotides are TGTGCCATCGCGGGGGGGGGCTATTACGAGCAGTACTTC. Protein product: CAIAGGGYYEQYF.

This chain uses TRBV19 with TRBJ1-1, with D perhaps TRBD1 (5 bases). The CDR3 covers 14 residues. The germline V and J ends were trimmed by 5 bases and 1 base, with 11 bases remaining between them. Germline CDR1 and CDR2: LNHDA and SQIVND (reference sequence). This CDR3 is CASSRGRENTEAFF. Written as DNA, the CDR3 is TGTGCCAGTAGTCGGGGACGGGAGAACACTGAAGCTTTCTTT.

V is TRBV7-2 and J is TRBJ1-4; TRBD1 matches 9 bases. This CDR3 is 14 amino acids long. V lost 3 bases, J lost 15 bases, and 11 bases stayed unmatched. Germline V gene data show CDR1 as SGHTA and CDR2 as FQGNSA. The CDR3 is CASSLDRGFTGVFF. The CDR3 region has the DNA TGTGCCAGCAGCTTGGACAGGGGTTTCACCGGGGTGTTTTTT.

This clone was found once. This chain links TRBV2 with TRBJ1-4; D remains ambiguous. Germline CDR1 SNHLY, CDR2 FYNNEI. This CDR3 is 12 amino acids long. V lost 6 bases, J lost 5 bases, and 7 bases lay in between. The CDR3: CASSSQNEKLFF. Written as DNA, the CDR3 is TGTGCCAGCAGCAGCCAAAATGAAAAACTGTTTTTT.

V is TRBV11-3 and J is TRBJ1-6, with no clear D. The germline CDR1 and CDR2 sequences are SGHNT and YENEEA. The CDR3 totals 17 residues. V dropped 6 bases and J dropped 2 bases, with 17 bases sitting between them. This chain's CDR3 is CASRDPPGVAYNSPLHF. The CDR3 nucleotides are TGTGCCAGCAGAGATCCCCCCGGGGTAGCCTATAATTCACCCCTCCACTTT.

This chain links TRBV27 with TRBJ2-2; D unresolved. This CDR3 is built from 12 residues. Germline CDR1 and CDR2: MNHEY and SMNVEV (reference sequence). V gave up 3 bases and J gave up 4 bases, with 3 bases separating them. The CDR3 coding sequence is TGTGCCAGCAGTTTCCCCACCGGGGAGCTGTTTTTT. It codes for CASSFPTGELFF.

The V call is TRBV6-5, the J call TRBJ1-4; TRBD1 might be the D (6 bases). The CDR3 sequence is 14 residues long. V was pared by 10 bases and J by 8 bases, with 20 bases between. In germline, CDR1 is MNHEY, CDR2 SVGAGI. The CDR3 nucleotides are TGTGCCATCACCTATCGGGGGGGCCCCGAAAAACTGTTTTTT. Protein: CAITYRGGPEKLFF.

The V gene is TRBV5-1, the J gene TRBJ2-3; 13 nucleotides align to TRBD2. V dropped 3 bases and J dropped 7; count of bases not matched to a gene: 8. Germline CDR1 SGHRS, CDR2 YFSETQ. The CDR3 covers 16 residues. The CDR3 here is CASSSATSGGYYTQYF. CDR3 bases: TGCGCCAGCAGCTCCGCGACTAGCGGGGGGTACTATACGCAGTATTTT.

This chain links TRBV30 with TRBJ2-7, with D hard to call. Germline CDR1 reads GTSNPN; CDR2 reads SVGIG (reference sequence). CDR3 length equals 13 residues. Trimming took off 7 bases at V and 4 bases at J, with 17 bases between the two ends. CDR3 nucleotide sequence: TGTGCCTTGGGCACACCGAACCCTTACGAGCAGTACTTC. This translates into CALGTPNPYEQYF. The full variable domain, in which reference TRBV30 and TRBJ2-7 provide the parts outside the CDR3, is SQTIHQWPATLVQPVGSPLSLECTVEGTSNPNLYWYRQAAGRGLQLLFYSVGIGQISSEVPQNLSASRPQDRQFILSSKKLLLSDSGFYLCALGTPNPYEQYFGPGTRLTVT.

This chain uses TRBV2 with TRBJ1-1; D is ambiguous. The CDR3 covers 16 residues. V dropped 5 bases and J dropped 2 bases, with 18 bases sitting between them. Germline CDR1 reads SNHLY; CDR2 reads FYNNEI. The CDR3 bases are TGTGCCAGCAGTAACCAGCCACAGACAAGAAACACTGAAGCTTTCTTT. This sequence encodes CASSNQPQTRNTEAFF.

V usage is TRBV7-2 and J usage is TRBJ2-7; weak D call: TRBD2 (7 bases). This CDR3 region has 15 residues. CDR1 is SGHTA and CDR2 is FQGNSA in the germline V gene. The germline V and J ends were trimmed by 5 bases and 1 base, with 15 bases remaining between them. As DNA, the CDR3 is TGTGCCAGCAGCCAAGGGGGGGCACCTTCCTACGAGCAGTACTTC. Its translation is CASSQGGAPSYEQYF.

The V call is TRBV7-2, the J call TRBJ2-7, with D possibly being TRBD1 (6 bases). The CDR3 runs to 13 residues. Germline-derived CDR1 and CDR2 are SGHTA and FQGNSA. V dropped 4 bases and J dropped 6 bases, with 13 bases sitting between them. The CDR3 loop is CASSSGTKGEQYF. Here the CDR3 DNA reads TGTGCCAGCAGCTCCGGGACAAAAGGCGAGCAGTACTTC.

The rearrangement joins TRBV19 to TRBJ1-3, with TRBD1 identical over 7 bases. V dropped 6 bases and J dropped 3; count of bases not matched to a gene: 8. This CDR3 region has 15 residues. CDR1 and CDR2 (germline): LNHDA, SQIVND (reference sequence). The CDR3 DNA reads TGTGCCAGTAGGAGGACAGGATCGGTTGGAAACACCATATATTTT. Translated, it gives CASRRTGSVGNTIYF.

This chain links TRBV27 with TRBJ1-3; D is perhaps TRBD1 (5 bases). V dropped 4 bases and J dropped 3 bases, with 22 bases sitting between them. Germline CDR1 is MNHEY and CDR2 is SMNVEV (reference sequence). The CDR3 runs to 18 residues. CDR3 in amino acids: CASSSLTRIQGYGNTIYF. The DNA of the CDR3 is TGTGCCAGCAGTTCCTTGACAAGAATCCAGGGTTATGGAAACACCATATATTTT.

Comments on this clone: Likely a read error: the CDR3 ends without its conserved phenylalanine or tryptophan. The DNA is omitted, as the CDR3 cannot be located on it reliably, and the CDR3 follows TCRdb's listing. The chain combines TRBV20-1 with TRBJ2-7; the table's D gene call, TRBD1, was not cross checked with the DNA. The CDR3 numbers 10 amino acids, ends counted. The germline CDR1 and CDR2 sequences are DFQATT and SNEGSKA (reference sequence). CDR3 sequence: CSATRQGAQD.

The chain is built from TRBV7-2 and TRBJ2-7, with TRBD1 as a possible D gene (5 bases). This CDR3 region has 14 residues. The V end was cut by 5 bases, the J end by 4 bases, with 15 bases between. Per germline, CDR1 SGHTA and CDR2 FQGNSA. The CDR3: CASSRQRGEYEQYF. For the CDR3, the DNA is TGTGCCAGCAGCCGCCAAAGGGGCGAGTACGAGCAGTACTTC.

V usage is TRBV29-1 and J usage is TRBJ1-1, with a possible D match to TRBD1 (6 bases). The CDR3 covers 14 residues. Between the trimmed V and J ends, which lost 4 bases and 4 bases, there was a span of 16 bases. Germline assignment: CDR1 SQVTM and CDR2 ANQGSEA. The CDR3 DNA reads as TGCAGCGTTGGGATACAGGGCGGCGGCACTGAAGCTTTCTTT. This encodes CSVGIQGGGTEAFF.